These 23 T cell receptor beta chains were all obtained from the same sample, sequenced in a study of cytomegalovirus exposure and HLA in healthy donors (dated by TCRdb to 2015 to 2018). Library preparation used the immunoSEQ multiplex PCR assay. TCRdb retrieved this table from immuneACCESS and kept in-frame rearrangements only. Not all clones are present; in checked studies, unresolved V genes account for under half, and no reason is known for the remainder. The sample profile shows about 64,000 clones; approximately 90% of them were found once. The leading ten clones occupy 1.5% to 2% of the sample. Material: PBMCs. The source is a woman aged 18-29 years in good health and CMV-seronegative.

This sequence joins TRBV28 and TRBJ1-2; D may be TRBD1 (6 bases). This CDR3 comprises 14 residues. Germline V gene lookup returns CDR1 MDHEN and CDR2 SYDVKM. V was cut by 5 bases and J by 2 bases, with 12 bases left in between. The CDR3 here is CASSTGFTNYGYTF. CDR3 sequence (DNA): TGTGCCAGCAGTACAGGGTTTACGAACTATGGCTACACCTTC.

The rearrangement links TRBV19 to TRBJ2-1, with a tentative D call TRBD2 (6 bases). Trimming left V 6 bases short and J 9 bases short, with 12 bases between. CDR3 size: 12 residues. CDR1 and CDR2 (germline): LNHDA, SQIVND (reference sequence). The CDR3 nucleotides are TGTGCCAGTAGCGGATTCGGGGGTGAGCAGTTCTTC. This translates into CASSGFGGEQFF.

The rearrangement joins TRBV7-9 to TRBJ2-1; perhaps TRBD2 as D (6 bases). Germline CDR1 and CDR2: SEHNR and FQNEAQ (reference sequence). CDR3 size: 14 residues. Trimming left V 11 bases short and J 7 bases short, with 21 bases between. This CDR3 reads CALPCGEALNEQFF. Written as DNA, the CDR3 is TGTGCCCTCCCCTGCGGGGAAGCACTAAATGAGCAGTTCTTC.

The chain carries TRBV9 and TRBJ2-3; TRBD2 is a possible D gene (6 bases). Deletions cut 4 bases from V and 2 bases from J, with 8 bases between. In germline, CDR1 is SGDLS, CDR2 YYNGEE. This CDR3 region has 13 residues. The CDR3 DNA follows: TGTGCCAGCAGCAGGACTACCACAGATACGCAGTATTTT. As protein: CASSRTTTDTQYF.

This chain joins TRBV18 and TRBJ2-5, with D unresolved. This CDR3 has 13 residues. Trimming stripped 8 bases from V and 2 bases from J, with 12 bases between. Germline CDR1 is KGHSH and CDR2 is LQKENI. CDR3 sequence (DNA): TGTGCCAGCCGCGCGGAGATACAAGAGACCCAGTACTTC. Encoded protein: CASRAEIQETQYF.

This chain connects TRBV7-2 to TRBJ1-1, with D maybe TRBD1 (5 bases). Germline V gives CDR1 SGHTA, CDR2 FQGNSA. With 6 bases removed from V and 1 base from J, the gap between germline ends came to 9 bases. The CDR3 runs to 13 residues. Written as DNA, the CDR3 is TGTGCCAGCAGACAGGAGCAGAACACTGAAGCTTTCTTT. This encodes CASRQEQNTEAFF.

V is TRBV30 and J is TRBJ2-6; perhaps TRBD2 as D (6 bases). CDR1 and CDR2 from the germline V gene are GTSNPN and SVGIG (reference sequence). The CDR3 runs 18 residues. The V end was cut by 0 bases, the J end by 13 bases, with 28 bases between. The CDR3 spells CAWSVRFWAIRGTGVLTF. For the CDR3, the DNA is TGTGCCTGGAGTGTACGATTTTGGGCGATTCGCGGGACGGGAGTCCTGACTTTC.

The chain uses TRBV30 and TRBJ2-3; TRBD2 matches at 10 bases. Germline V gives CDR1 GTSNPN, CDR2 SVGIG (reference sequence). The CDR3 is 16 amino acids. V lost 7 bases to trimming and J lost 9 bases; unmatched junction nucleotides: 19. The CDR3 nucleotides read TGTGCCTCGTCTAGCGGGGGCCCGGGGCCTGGAGGAACGCAGTATTTT. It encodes CASSSGGPGPGGTQYF. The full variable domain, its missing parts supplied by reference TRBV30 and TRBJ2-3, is SQTIHQWPATLVQPVGSPLSLECTVEGTSNPNLYWYRQAAGRGLQLLFYSVGIGQISSEVPQNLSASRPQDRQFILSSKKLLLSDSGFYLCASSSGGPGPGGTQYFGPGTRLTVL.

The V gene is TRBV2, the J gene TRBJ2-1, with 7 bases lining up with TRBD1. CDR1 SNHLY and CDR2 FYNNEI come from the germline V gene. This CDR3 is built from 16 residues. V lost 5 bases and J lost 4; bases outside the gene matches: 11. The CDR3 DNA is TGTGCCAGCAGTCTACGACAGGGCATTTCGTACAATGAGCAGTTCTTC. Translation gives CASSLRQGISYNEQFF.

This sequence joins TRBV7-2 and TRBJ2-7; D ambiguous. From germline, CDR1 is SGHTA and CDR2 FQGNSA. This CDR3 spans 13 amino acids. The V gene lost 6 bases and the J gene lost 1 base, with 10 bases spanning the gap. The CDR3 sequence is CASSREESYEQYF. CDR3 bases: TGTGCCAGCAGTCGCGAGGAGTCCTACGAGCAGTACTTC.

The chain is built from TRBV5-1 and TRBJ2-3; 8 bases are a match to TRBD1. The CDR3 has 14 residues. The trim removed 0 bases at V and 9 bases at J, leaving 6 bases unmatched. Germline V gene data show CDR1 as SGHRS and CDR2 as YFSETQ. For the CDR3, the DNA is TGCGCCAGCAGCTTGGCCAACAGGGGGGACACGCAGTATTTT. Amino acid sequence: CASSLANRGDTQYF.

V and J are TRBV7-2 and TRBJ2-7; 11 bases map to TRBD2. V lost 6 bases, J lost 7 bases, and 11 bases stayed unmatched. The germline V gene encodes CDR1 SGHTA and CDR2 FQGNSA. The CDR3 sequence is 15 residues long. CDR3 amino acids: CASSPLAGGKGEQYF. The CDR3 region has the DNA TGTGCCAGCAGTCCTCTAGCGGGAGGTAAGGGAGAGCAGTACTTC.

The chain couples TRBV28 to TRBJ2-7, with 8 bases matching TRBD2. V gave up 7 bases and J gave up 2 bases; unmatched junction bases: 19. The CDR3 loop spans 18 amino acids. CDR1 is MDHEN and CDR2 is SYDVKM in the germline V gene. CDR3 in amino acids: CASIPGGLAGQRAYEQYF. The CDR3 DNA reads TGTGCCAGCATCCCGGGGGGGCTAGCGGGCCAAAGGGCCTACGAGCAGTACTTC.

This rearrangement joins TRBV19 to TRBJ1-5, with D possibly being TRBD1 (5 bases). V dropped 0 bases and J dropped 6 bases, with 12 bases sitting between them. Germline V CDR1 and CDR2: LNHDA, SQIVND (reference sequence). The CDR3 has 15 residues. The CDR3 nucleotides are TGTGCCAGTAGTATAGAGGGCAGGGTAAGTCAGCCCCAGCATTTT. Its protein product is CASSIEGRVSQPQHF.

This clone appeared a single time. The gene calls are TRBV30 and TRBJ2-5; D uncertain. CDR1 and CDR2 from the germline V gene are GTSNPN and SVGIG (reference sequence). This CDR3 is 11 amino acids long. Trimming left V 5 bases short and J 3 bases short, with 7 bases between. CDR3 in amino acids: CAWGTKETQYF. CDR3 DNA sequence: TGTGCCTGGGGAACTAAAGAGACCCAGTACTTC.

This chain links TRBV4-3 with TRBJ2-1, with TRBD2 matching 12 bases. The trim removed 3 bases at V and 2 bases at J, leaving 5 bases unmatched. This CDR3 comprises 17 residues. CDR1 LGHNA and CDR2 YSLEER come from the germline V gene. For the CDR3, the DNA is TGCGCCAGCAGCCACTCTAGCGGGGGGGTGGCCTACAATGAGCAGTTCTTC. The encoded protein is CASSHSSGGVAYNEQFF.

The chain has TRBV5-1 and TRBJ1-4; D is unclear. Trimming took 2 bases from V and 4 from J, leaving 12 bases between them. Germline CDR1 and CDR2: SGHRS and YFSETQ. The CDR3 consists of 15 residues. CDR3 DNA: TGCGCCAGCAGCTTTGGCTCCAACAGTAATGAAAAACTGTTTTTT. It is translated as CASSFGSNSNEKLFF.

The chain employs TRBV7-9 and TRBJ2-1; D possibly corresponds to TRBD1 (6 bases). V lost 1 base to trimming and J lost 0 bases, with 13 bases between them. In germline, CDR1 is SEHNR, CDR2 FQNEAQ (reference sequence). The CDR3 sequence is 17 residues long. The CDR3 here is CASSLGSQGSSYNEQFF. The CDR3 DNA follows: TGTGCCAGCAGCTTAGGTTCTCAGGGGAGCTCCTACAATGAGCAGTTCTTC.

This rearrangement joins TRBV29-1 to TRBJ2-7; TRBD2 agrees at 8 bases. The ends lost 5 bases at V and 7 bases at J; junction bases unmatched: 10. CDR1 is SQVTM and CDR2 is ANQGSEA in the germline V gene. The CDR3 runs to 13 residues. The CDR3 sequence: CSVNWVSGMEQYF. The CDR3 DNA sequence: TGCAGCGTTAATTGGGTTAGCGGGATGGAGCAGTACTTC.

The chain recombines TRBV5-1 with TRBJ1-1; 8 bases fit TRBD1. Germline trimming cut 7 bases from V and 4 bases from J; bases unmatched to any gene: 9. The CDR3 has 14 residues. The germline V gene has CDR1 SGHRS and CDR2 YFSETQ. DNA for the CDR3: TGCGCCAGCGCAGGGGGCGCGGTTCTCACTGAAGCTTTCTTT. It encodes CASAGGAVLTEAFF.

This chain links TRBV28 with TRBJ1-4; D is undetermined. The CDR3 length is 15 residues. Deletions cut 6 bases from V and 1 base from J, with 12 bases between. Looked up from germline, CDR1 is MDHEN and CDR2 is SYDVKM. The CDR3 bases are TGTGCCAGCAGCCGAGCGGTGAGAACTAATGAAAAACTGTTTTTT. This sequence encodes CASSRAVRTNEKLFF.

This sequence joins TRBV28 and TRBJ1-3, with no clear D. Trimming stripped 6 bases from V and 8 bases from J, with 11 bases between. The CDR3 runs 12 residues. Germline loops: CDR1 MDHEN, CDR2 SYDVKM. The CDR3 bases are TGTGCCAGCAGCTCGGGGTACGACACCATATATTTT. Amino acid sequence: CASSSGYDTIYF.

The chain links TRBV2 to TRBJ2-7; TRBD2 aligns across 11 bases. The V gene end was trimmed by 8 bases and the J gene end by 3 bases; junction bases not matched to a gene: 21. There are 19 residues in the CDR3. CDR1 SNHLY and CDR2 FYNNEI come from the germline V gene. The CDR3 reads CASGRLAGGQQYPLYEQYF. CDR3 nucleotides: TGTGCCAGCGGTAGATTAGCGGGAGGGCAACAGTACCCCCTCTACGAGCAGTACTTC.